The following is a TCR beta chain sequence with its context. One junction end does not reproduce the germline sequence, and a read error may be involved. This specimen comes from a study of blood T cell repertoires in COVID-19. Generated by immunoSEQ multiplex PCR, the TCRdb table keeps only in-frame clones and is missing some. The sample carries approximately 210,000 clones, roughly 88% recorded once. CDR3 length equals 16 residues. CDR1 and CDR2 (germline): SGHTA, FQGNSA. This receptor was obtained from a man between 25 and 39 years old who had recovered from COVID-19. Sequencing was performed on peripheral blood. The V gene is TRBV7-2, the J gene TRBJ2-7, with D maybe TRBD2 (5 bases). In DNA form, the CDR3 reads TGTGCCAGCAGATTAGGGAGAGGCTCCGCCTTTAACGAGCAGTACTTC. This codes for CASRLGRGSAFNEQYF.